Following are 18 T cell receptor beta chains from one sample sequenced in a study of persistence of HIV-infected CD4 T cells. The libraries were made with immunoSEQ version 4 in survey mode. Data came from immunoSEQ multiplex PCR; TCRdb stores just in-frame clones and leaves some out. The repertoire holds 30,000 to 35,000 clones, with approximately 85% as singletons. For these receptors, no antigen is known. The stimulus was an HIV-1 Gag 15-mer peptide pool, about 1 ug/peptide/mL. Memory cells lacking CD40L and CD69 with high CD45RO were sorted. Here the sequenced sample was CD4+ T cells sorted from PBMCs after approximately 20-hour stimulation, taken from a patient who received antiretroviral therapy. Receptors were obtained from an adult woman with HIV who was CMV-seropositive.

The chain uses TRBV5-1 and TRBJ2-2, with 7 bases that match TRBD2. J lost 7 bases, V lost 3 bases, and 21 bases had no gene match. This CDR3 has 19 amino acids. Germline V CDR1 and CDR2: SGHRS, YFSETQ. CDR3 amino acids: CASSSSDSGGTRSSGELFF. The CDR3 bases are TGCGCCAGCAGCTCGAGCGACTCGGGGGGTACCCGTTCGAGCGGGGAGCTGTTTTTT.

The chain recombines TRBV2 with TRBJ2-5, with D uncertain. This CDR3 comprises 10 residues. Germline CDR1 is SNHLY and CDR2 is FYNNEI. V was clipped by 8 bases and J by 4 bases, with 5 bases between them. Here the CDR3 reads CASEIETQYF. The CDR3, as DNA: TGTGCCAGCGAGATAGAGACCCAGTACTTC.

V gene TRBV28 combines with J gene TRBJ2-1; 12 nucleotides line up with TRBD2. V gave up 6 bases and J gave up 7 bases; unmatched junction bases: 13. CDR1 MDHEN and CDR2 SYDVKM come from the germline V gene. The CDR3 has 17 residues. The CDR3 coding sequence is TGTGCCAGCAGCCACGCTAGCGGGAGGGCCAAAGCTAATGAGCAGTTCTTC. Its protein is CASSHASGRAKANEQFF.

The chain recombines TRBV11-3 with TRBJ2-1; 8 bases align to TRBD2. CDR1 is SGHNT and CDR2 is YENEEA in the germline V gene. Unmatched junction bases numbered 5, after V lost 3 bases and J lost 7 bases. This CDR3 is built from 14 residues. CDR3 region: CASSFTGTSNEQFF. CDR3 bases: TGTGCCAGCAGCTTCACGGGGACTAGTAATGAGCAGTTCTTC.

The CDR3 coding sequence is TGTGCCAGCAGCTTGCAAGGGTTAAACACCATATATTTT. It encodes CASSLQGLNTIYF. The J gene is TRBJ1-3, the V gene TRBV5-4; D remains unclear. Germline-derived CDR1 and CDR2 are SGHNT and YYREEE (reference sequence). The CDR3 runs 13 residues. The V end was cut by 1 base, the J end by 6 bases, with 8 bases between.

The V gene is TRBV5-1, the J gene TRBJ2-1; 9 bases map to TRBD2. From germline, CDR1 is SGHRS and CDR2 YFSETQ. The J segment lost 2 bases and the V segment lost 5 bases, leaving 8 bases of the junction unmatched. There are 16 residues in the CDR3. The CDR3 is CASSNGAGGPYNEQFF. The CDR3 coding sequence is TGCGCCAGCAGTAATGGAGCGGGGGGCCCCTACAATGAGCAGTTCTTC.

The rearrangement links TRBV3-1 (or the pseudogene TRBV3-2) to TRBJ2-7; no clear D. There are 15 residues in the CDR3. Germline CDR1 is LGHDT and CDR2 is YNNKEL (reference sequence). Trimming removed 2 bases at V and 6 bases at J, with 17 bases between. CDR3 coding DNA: TGTGCCAGCAGCCAATTGGCGAGGCACCAGTCCGAGCAGTACTTC. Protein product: CASSQLARHQSEQYF.

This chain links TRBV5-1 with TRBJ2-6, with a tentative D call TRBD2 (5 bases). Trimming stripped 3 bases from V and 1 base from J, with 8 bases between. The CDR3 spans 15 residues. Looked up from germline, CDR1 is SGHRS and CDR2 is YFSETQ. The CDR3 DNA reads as TGCGCCAGCAGCTATGGCGGGTCTGGGGCCAACGTCCTGACTTTC. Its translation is CASSYGGSGANVLTF.

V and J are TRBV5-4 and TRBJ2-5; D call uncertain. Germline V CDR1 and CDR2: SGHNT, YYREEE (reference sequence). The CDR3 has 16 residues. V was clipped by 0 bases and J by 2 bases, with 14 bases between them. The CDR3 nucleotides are TGTGCCAGCAGCTTGGCGGGCAGGCCGGATCAAGAGACCCAGTACTTC. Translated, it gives CASSLAGRPDQETQYF.

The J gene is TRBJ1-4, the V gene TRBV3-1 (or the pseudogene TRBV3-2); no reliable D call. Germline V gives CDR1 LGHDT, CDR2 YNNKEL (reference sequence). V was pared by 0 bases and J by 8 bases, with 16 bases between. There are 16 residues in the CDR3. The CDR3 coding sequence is TGTGCCAGCAGCCAAGATCCGGGAGGCGTGCGGGAAAAACTGTTTTTT. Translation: CASSQDPGGVREKLFF.

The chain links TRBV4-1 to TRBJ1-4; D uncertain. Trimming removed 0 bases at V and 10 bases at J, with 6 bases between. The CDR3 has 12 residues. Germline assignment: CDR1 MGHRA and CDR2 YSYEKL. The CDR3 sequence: CASSQEVGKLFF. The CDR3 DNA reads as TGCGCCAGCAGCCAAGAAGTTGGAAAACTGTTTTTT.

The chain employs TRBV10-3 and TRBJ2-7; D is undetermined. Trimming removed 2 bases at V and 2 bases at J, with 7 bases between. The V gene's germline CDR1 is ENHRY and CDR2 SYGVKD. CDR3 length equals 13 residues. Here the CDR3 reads CAISEAGTYEQYF. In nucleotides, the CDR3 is TGTGCCATCAGTGAGGCAGGAACCTACGAGCAGTACTTC.

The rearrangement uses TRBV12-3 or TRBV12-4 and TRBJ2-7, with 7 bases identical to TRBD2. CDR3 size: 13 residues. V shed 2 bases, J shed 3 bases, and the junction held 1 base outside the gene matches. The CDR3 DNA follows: TGTGCCAGCAGTTTAAGCGGGGACTACGAGCAGTACTTC. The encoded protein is CASSLSGDYEQYF.

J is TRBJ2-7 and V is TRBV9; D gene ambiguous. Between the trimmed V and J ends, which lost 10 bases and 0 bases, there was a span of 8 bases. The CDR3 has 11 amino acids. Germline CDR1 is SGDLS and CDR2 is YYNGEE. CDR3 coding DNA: TGTGCCGGCCCACGCTCCTACGAGCAGTACTTC. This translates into CAGPRSYEQYF.

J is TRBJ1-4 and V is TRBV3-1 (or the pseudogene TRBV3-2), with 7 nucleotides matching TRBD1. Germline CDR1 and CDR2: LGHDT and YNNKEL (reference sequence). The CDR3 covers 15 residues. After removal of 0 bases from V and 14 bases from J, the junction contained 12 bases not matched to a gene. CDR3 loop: CASSQEIGGAKGLFF. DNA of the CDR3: TGTGCCAGCAGCCAAGAAATAGGGGGCGCGAAGGGGCTGTTTTTT.

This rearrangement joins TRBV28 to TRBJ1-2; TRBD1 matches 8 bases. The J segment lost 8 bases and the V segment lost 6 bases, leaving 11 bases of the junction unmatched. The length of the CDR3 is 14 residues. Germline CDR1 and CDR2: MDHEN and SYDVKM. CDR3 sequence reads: CASSLLGQGRGYTF. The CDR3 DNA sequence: TGTGCCAGCAGCCTATTAGGACAGGGCCGCGGCTACACCTTC.

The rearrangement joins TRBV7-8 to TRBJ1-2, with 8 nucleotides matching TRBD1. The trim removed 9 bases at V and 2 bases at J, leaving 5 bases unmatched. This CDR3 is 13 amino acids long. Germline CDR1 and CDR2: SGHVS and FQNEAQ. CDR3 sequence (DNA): TGTGCCAGTACGGGACAGGCGAACTATGGCTACACCTTC. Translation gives CASTGQANYGYTF.

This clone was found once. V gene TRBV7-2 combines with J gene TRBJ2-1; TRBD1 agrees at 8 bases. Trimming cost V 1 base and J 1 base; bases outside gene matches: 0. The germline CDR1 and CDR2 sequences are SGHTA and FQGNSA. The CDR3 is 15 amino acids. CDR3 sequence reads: CASSLDRGSYNEQFF. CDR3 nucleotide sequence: TGTGCCAGCAGCTTAGACAGGGGGTCCTACAATGAGCAGTTCTTC.